The present TCR beta chain was sequenced within a study of identical twins. Study results and limitations: Invariant T cells like MAIT and iNKT could partly confound the zero-insertion analyses.

Healthy Caucasians were all of the donors. The table lists this clonotype with a few counts. Its antigen is as yet unknown. Germline CDR1 SGDLS, CDR2 YYNGEE. This CDR3 has 14 residues. V was shortened by 4 bases and J by 6 bases, with 14 bases between the two germline ends. cDNA molecules carried unique molecular identifiers, and template switching added a universal primer site. From the 5' RACE reads, TCRdb called clonotypes with MiXCR, one entry per CDR3 protein. The sample lists about 660,000 distinct CDR3 sequences, 8.5% to 9.5% occurring once. The data also belong to a second study, concerning yellow fever vaccine responses in identical twins.

The origin of this receptor is a young woman in good health. The V gene is TRBV9, the J gene TRBJ2-1, with unresolved D. Sequencing was carried out using PBMCs. The CDR3 sequence is CASSHLKFFNEQFF. For the CDR3, the DNA is TGTGCCAGCAGCCACCTAAAGTTCTTCAATGAGCAGTTCTTC.